This T cell receptor (beta chain) was captured in a study of blood T cell repertoires in COVID-19. Germline V gene lookup returns CDR1 MGHRA and CDR2 YSYEKL. Trimming took 4 bases from V and 2 from J; bases not matched to a gene: 8. This CDR3 spans 16 amino acids. Using immunoSEQ multiplex PCR, the repertoire was profiled, and TCRdb retains in-frame clones only, with some absent. Among about 100,000 clones listed, about 90% were seen once. Sequencing was carried out using peripheral blood. This clonotype was obtained from a man aged 25-40 years in a cohort sampled during active COVID-19. V usage is TRBV4-1 and J usage is TRBJ2-5; 9 nucleotides match TRBD2. For the CDR3, the DNA is TGCGCCAGCAGCCTCGGAGCGGGGGGACCTCAAGAGACCCAGTACTTC. It is translated as CASSLGAGGPQETQYF.